These 14 T cell receptor beta chains were sequenced from one sample in a study of blood T cell repertoires in COVID-19. TCRdb's copy holds only in-frame clones and misses some; the assay was immunoSEQ multiplex PCR. The table shows around 100,000 clones, with 85% occurring only once. The sample was peripheral blood. Receptors were obtained from a man aged 35 to 55 with acute or convalescent COVID-19.

This clone was seen only once. The chain is built from TRBV5-1 and TRBJ2-2; TRBD1 agrees at 9 bases. Germline-derived CDR1 and CDR2 are SGHRS and YFSETQ. V gave up 3 bases and J gave up 2 bases; unmatched junction bases: 2. CDR3 length: 15 amino acids. The CDR3 spells CASSWGQGNTGELFF. CDR3 in DNA: TGCGCCAGCAGCTGGGGACAGGGAAACACCGGGGAGCTGTTTTTT.

The chain links TRBV4-1 to TRBJ2-1; 9 nucleotides match TRBD1. The CDR3 length is 15 residues. Germline values: CDR1 MGHRA, CDR2 YSYEKL. With V trimmed by 4 bases and J by 2 bases, 3 bases remained unmatched. CDR3 nucleotide sequence: TGCGCCAGCAGCCCGGGGACAGGGACCTACAATGAGCAGTTCTTC. It codes for CASSPGTGTYNEQFF.

The chain links TRBV19 to TRBJ2-3, with D possibly matching TRBD2 (6 bases). There are 17 residues in the CDR3. Germline CDR1 and CDR2: LNHDA and SQIVND (reference sequence). Trimming cost V 7 bases and J 4 bases, with 24 bases left between them. CDR3 sequence (DNA): TGTGCCAGTACCAAACATCGACGGGGGACCGGGGCAGATACGCAGTATTTT. This translates into CASTKHRRGTGADTQYF. The full variable domain, its missing parts supplied by reference TRBV19 and TRBJ2-3, is DGGITQSPKYLFRKEGQNVTLSCEQNLNHDAMYWYRQDPGQGLRLIYYSQIVNDFQKGDIAEGYSVSREKKESFPLTVTSAQKNPTAFYLCASTKHRRGTGADTQYFGPGTRLTVL.

The chain carries TRBV5-1 and TRBJ1-3; D not resolved. This CDR3 comprises 14 residues. V shed 0 bases and J shed 0 bases, with 4 bases lying between them. Germline V gene data show CDR1 as SGHRS and CDR2 as YFSETQ. CDR3 in DNA: TGCGCCAGCAGCTTGGCCAGCTCTGGAAACACCATATATTTT. This encodes CASSLASSGNTIYF.

The chain recombines TRBV7-3 with TRBJ2-3, with TRBD2 identical over 14 bases. V shed 5 bases and J 3 bases; nucleotides not matched to a gene: 4. This CDR3 is 16 amino acids long. The V gene's germline CDR1 is SGHTA and CDR2 FQGTGA. CDR3 residues: CASSAGLAGGTDTQYF. DNA of the CDR3: TGTGCCAGCAGCGCCGGACTAGCGGGGGGTACAGATACGCAGTATTTT.

This chain links TRBV4-3 with TRBJ2-7, with TRBD2 as a possible D gene (6 bases). The CDR3 totals 16 residues. Germline V lookup: CDR1 LGHNA, CDR2 YSLEER. V was pared by 0 bases and J by 3 bases, with 15 bases between. The CDR3: CASSQDSGGMVYEQYF. For the CDR3, the DNA is TGCGCCAGCAGCCAAGATTCCGGCGGGATGGTCTACGAGCAGTACTTC.

This chain uses TRBV6-5 with TRBJ2-7; maybe TRBD2 (6 bases). This CDR3 spans 12 amino acids. Germline assignment: CDR1 MNHEY and CDR2 SVGAGI. V was clipped by 6 bases and J by 12 bases, with 18 bases between them. The chain's CDR3 is CASSGGTEASYF. In nucleotides, the CDR3 is TGTGCCAGCAGCGGCGGGACCGAAGCTTCGTACTTC.

V gene TRBV9 combines with J gene TRBJ1-3; 10 bases agree with TRBD1. The CDR3 length is 17 residues. Germline lookup yields CDR1 SGDLS and CDR2 YYNGEE. V was clipped by 3 bases and J by 0 bases; unmatched bases: 6. The CDR3: CASSARGTGDSGNTIYF. CDR3 bases: TGTGCCAGCAGCGCGAGAGGGACAGGGGACTCTGGAAACACCATATATTTT.

The V gene is TRBV6-1, the J gene TRBJ1-1, with D hard to call. The CDR3 is made up of 15 amino acids. Germline-derived CDR1 and CDR2 are MNHNS and SASEGT. V was shortened by 2 bases and J by 0 bases, with 10 bases between the two germline ends. CDR3 residues: CASSEQGRMNTEAFF. CDR3 DNA: TGTGCCAGCAGTGAACAAGGCAGGATGAACACTGAAGCTTTCTTT.

The V call is TRBV2, the J call TRBJ2-1; a weak D match, TRBD1 (5 bases). Germline-derived CDR1 and CDR2 are SNHLY and FYNNEI. Trimming cost V 4 bases and J 10 bases, with 17 bases left between them. The length of the CDR3 is 14 residues. The CDR3 protein is CASSAPLMGPEQFF. The CDR3 DNA follows: TGTGCCAGCAGTGCGCCCCTGATGGGGCCCGAGCAGTTCTTC.

CDR3 amino acids: CASSTQGNEQFF. The CDR3 DNA reads TGTGCCAGCAGCACACAGGGCAATGAGCAGTTCTTC. The chain uses TRBV3-1 (or the pseudogene TRBV3-2) and TRBJ2-1; perhaps TRBD1 as D (6 bases). Per germline, CDR1 LGHDT and CDR2 YNNKEL (reference sequence). This CDR3 comprises 12 residues. Trimming took off 5 bases at V and 6 bases at J, with 8 bases between the two ends.

This clone is a singleton in its sample. This chain links TRBV7-9 with TRBJ2-3, with 14 nucleotides matching TRBD2. This CDR3 comprises 16 residues. After removal of 5 bases from V and 4 bases from J, the junction contained 5 bases not matched to a gene. CDR1 and CDR2 from the germline V gene are SEHNR and FQNEAQ (reference sequence). The CDR3 reads CASSPRLAGGPDTQYF. CDR3 nucleotide sequence: TGTGCCAGCAGCCCGAGACTAGCGGGGGGGCCAGATACGCAGTATTTT.

The rearrangement uses TRBV28 and TRBJ2-1, with 7 positions matching TRBD2. The CDR3 runs to 11 residues. Germline V gives CDR1 MDHEN, CDR2 SYDVKM. Germline trimming cut 8 bases from V and 8 bases from J; bases unmatched to any gene: 3. Written as DNA, the CDR3 is TGTGCCAGCTGGGAGGGCTATGAGCAGTTCTTC. As protein: CASWEGYEQFF.

V gene TRBV7-8 combines with J gene TRBJ2-7, with 12 positions matching TRBD1. The length of the CDR3 is 15 residues. Germline CDR1 SGHVS, CDR2 FQNEAQ. Trimming cost V 5 bases and J 3 bases; bases outside gene matches: 5. CDR3 DNA: TGTGCCAGCAGCGCACGGGACAGGGGGCTCTACGAGCAGTACTTC. Translating gives CASSARDRGLYEQYF.